The next 11 T cell receptor beta chains were all read from a single sample in a study of blood T cell repertoires in COVID-19. The assay was immunoSEQ multiplex PCR, and TCRdb's table has in-frame clones only and misses some. The sample lists 170,000 or so clones, 80% to 85% occurring once. Input material: peripheral blood. The receptors originated from a woman aged 60-75 years with acute or convalescent COVID-19.

With respect to this clone: Within the sample, other DNA sequences also encode this same CDR3. The chain couples TRBV24-1 to TRBJ1-5; no clear D gene. Trimming left V 4 bases short and J 7 bases short, with 7 bases between. The CDR3 is 12 residues long. The germline gives CDR1 KGHDR, CDR2 SFDVKD. The CDR3 spells CATSDPGQPQHF. The CDR3 bases are TGTGCCACCAGTGACCCGGGGCAGCCCCAGCATTTT.

This rearrangement joins TRBV1 to TRBJ2-7; TRBD2, as called in the table, went unchecked against the DNA. TRBV1 is reported as a pseudogene. The CDR3 contains 17 residues. CDR3 nucleotide sequence: TGCACCAGCAGCCAGAGCCCGGGACTAGCCTCCGCCTACGAGCAGTACTTC. This translates into CTSSQSPGLASAYEQYF.

The rearrangement links TRBV5-6 to TRBJ1-5; possible D gene TRBD1, 5 bases. V lost 0 bases, J lost 3 bases, and 13 bases lay in between. The germline V gene has CDR1 SGHDT and CDR2 YYEEEE. There are 16 residues in the CDR3. CDR3 amino acids: CASSLAGREYNQPQHF. DNA of the CDR3: TGTGCCAGCAGCTTGGCCGGCAGGGAATACAATCAGCCCCAGCATTTT.

This chain uses TRBV4-2 with TRBJ2-5, with 7 positions matching TRBD2. Germline assignment: CDR1 LGHNA and CDR2 YNFKEQ. J gave up 4 bases and V 4 bases, and 9 bases lay outside the gene matches. The CDR3 consists of 15 residues. CDR3 region: CASSRTLAPAETQYF. The CDR3 DNA sequence: TGTGCCAGCAGCCGAACACTAGCGCCCGCAGAGACCCAGTACTTC.

The genes are TRBV14 and TRBJ2-5; TRBD2 matches at 7 bases. After removal of 4 bases from V and 1 base from J, the junction contained 9 bases not matched to a gene. CDR3 length: 16 residues. Germline V gives CDR1 SGHDN, CDR2 FVKESK. The CDR3 DNA follows: TGTGCCAGCAGCCTACGGAGGCCTAGCGGCCAAGAGACCCAGTACTTC. As protein: CASSLRRPSGQETQYF.

The V gene is TRBV12-3 or TRBV12-4, the J gene TRBJ1-2; D possibly corresponds to TRBD1 (6 bases). The CDR3 has 12 residues. V was shortened by 6 bases and J by 7 bases, with 12 bases between the two germline ends. CDR3 protein: CASSRGVGGYTF. The CDR3 region has the DNA TGTGCCAGCAGCAGGGGCGTGGGTGGCTACACCTTC.

This clone was seen a few times. The chain joins TRBV27 to TRBJ1-6; 7 nucleotides match TRBD1. The CDR3 extends over 15 amino acids. Germline-derived CDR1 and CDR2 are MNHEY and SMNVEV (reference sequence). Trimming at V came to 5 bases and at J to 9 bases, leaving 10 bases not matched to a gene. CDR3 protein: CASSPWDSKASPLHF. The CDR3 DNA follows: TGTGCCAGCAGTCCCTGGGACAGTAAGGCTTCACCCCTCCACTTT.

The rearrangement uses TRBV4-3 and TRBJ2-1; 12 bases line up with TRBD2. Trimming took 4 bases from V and 2 from J; bases not matched to a gene: 3. CDR3 length equals 16 residues. CDR1 and CDR2 (germline): LGHNA, YSLEER. CDR3: CASSRLAGGAYNEQFF. The DNA for the CDR3 is TGCGCCAGCAGCCGGCTAGCGGGGGGGGCCTACAATGAGCAGTTCTTC.

The chain joins TRBV28 to TRBJ2-2; TRBD2 aligns across 8 bases. This CDR3 comprises 16 residues. Unmatched junction bases numbered 13, after V lost 5 bases and J lost 8 bases. The germline gives CDR1 MDHEN, CDR2 SYDVKM. The CDR3 region has the DNA TGTGCCAGCAGTCTCCAGCGGGGGCTTCGTTCTGGGGAGCTGTTTTTT. It codes for CASSLQRGLRSGELFF.

This clone was detected only a few times. The chain recombines TRBV20-1 with TRBJ2-7; D is unclear. The germline V and J ends were trimmed by 3 bases and 5 bases, with 5 bases remaining between them. This CDR3 is built from 10 residues. The germline V gene has CDR1 DFQATT and CDR2 SNEGSKA (reference sequence). This CDR3 is CSASSNEQYF. The DNA for the CDR3 is TGCAGTGCTAGTTCCAACGAGCAGTACTTC.

In this sample, this clone turned up once. The V gene is TRBV7-2, the J gene TRBJ2-7; D is perhaps TRBD1 (7 bases). The V end lost 1 base, the J end lost 4 bases, and 11 bases lay between the germline ends. Germline CDR1 and CDR2: SGHTA and FQGNSA. The length of the CDR3 is 14 residues. The CDR3 region is CASSLGQGGYEQYF. CDR3 DNA sequence: TGTGCCAGCAGCTTAGGACAGGGAGGATACGAGCAGTACTTC.